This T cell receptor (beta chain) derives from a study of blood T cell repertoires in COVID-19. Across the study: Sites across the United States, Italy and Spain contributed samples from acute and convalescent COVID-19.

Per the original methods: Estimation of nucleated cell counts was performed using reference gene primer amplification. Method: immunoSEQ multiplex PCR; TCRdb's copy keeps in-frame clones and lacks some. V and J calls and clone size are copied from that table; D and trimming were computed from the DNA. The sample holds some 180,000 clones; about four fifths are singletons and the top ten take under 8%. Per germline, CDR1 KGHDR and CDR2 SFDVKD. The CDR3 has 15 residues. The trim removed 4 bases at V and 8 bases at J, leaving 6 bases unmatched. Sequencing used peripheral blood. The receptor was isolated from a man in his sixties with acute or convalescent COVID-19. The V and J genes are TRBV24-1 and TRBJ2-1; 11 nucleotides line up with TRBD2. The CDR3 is CATSEVTSGIDEQFF. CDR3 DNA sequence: TGTGCCACCAGTGAGGTGACTAGCGGGATCGATGAGCAGTTCTTC.